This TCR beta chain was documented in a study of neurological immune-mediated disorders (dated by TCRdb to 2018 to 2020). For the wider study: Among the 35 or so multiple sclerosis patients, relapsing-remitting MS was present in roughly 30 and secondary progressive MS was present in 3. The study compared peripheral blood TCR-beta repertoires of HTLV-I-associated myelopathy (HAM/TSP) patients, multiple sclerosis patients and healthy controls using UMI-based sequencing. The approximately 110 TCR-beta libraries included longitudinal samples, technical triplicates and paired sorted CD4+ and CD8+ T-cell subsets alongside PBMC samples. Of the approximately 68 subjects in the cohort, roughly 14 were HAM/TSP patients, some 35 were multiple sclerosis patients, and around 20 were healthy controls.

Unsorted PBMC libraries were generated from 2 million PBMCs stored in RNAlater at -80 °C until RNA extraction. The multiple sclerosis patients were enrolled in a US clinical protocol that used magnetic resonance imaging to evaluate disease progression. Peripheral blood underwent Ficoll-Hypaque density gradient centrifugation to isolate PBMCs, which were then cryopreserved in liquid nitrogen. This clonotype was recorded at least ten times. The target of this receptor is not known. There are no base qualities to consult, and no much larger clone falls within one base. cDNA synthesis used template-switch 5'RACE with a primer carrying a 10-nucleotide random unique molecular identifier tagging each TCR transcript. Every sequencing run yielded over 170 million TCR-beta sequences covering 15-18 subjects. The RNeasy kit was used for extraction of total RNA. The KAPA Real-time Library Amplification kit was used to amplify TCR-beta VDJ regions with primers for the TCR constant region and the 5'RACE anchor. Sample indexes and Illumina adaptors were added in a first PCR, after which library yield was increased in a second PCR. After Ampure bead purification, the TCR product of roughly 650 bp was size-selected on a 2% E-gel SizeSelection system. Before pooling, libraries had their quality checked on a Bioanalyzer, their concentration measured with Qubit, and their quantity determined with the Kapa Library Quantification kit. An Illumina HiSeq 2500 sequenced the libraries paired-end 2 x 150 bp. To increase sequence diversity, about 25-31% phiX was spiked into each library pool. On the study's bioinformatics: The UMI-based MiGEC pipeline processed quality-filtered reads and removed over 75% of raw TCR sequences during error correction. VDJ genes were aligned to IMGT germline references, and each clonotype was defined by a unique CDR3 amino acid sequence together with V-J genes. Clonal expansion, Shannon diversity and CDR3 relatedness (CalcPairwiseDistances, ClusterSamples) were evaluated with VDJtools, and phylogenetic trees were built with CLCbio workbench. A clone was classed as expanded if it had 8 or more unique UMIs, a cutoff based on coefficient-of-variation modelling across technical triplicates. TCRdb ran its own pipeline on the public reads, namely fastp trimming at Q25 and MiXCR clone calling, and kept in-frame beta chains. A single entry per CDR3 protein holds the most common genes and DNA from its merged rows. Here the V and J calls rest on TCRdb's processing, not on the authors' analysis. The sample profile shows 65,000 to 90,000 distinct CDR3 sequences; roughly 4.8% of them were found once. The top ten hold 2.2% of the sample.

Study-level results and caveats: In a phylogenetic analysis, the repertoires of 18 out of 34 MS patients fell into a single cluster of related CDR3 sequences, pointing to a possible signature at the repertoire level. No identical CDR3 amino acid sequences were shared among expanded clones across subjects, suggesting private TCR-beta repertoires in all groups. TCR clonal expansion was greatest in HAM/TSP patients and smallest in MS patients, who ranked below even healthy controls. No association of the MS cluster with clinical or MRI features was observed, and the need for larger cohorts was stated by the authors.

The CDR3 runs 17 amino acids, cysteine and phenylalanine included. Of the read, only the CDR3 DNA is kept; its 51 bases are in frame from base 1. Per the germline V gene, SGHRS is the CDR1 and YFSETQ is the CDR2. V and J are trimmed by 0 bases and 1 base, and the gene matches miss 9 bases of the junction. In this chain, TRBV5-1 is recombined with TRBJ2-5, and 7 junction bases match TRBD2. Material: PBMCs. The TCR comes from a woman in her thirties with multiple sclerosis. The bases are TGCGCCAGCAGCTTGGGTGGGTTTCTAGCGGCCCAAGAGACCCAGTACTTC. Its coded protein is CASSLGGFLAAQETQYF.